Shown below are 30 T cell receptor beta chains from a single sample sequenced in a study of graft-versus-host responses after intestinal transplantation. Here immunoSEQ multiplex PCR was the method, and the copy in TCRdb shows in-frame clones only, minus some. The sample has some 8,200 clones; less than 95% are singletons. The sample was PBMCs, taken around 30 days after intestinal transplant. The receptors were gathered from a human patient who received an intestinal transplant, so some T cells may come from the graft donor.

This sequence joins TRBV5-4 and TRBJ2-3; TRBD2 is a possible D gene (7 bases). From germline, CDR1 is SGHNT and CDR2 YYREEE (reference sequence). Trimming cost V 8 bases and J 5 bases, with 18 bases left between them. The CDR3 runs to 14 residues. CDR3 sequence: CASRGGGIGDTQYF. CDR3 DNA sequence: TGTGCCAGTCGGGGCGGGGGCATCGGAGATACGCAGTATTTT.

The J gene is TRBJ2-3, the V gene TRBV10-3; D unresolved. Germline CDR1 ENHRY, CDR2 SYGVKD. The CDR3 has 16 residues. The V end lost 2 bases, the J end lost 6 bases, and 18 bases lay between the germline ends. The CDR3 nucleotides read TGTGCCATCAGTGAGGGCCTTGGAAGATTTATCGATACGCAGTATTTT. Its protein product is CAISEGLGRFIDTQYF.

This chain uses TRBV15 with TRBJ2-3, with 11 bases fitting TRBD2. There are 15 residues in the CDR3. Germline trimming cut 0 bases from V and 4 bases from J; bases unmatched to any gene: 0. CDR1 is LNHNV, CDR2 YYDKDF, per germline (reference sequence). The CDR3 region has the DNA TGTGCCACCAGCAGAGATAGCGGGGGGGCAGATACGCAGTATTTT. Its protein product is CATSRDSGGADTQYF.

This chain joins TRBV30 and TRBJ2-5; 8 positions match TRBD2. Per germline, CDR1 GTSNPN and CDR2 SVGIG (reference sequence). V gave up 5 bases and J gave up 5 bases; unmatched junction bases: 13. The CDR3 extends over 15 amino acids. In DNA form, the CDR3 reads TGTGCCTGGCGACAAGCGGGGGCCCCGCGGGAGACCCAGTACTTC. Protein product: CAWRQAGAPRETQYF.

The V and J genes are TRBV29-1 and TRBJ2-7, with D uncertain. The CDR3 contains 13 residues. CDR1 and CDR2 (germline): SQVTM, ANQGSEA. The V end lost 2 bases, the J end lost 6 bases, and 14 bases lay between the germline ends. The CDR3, as DNA: TGCAGCGTTGAATTGGGCAGTTTCCGCGAGCAGTACTTC. Residues: CSVELGSFREQYF.

The V and J genes are TRBV9 and TRBJ1-2, with 7 bases that match TRBD1. V was pared by 3 bases and J by 6 bases, with 8 bases of the junction left unmatched. This CDR3 is 14 amino acids long. Germline assignment: CDR1 SGDLS and CDR2 YYNGEE. The CDR3 DNA sequence: TGTGCCAGCAGCGCTGGGAACAGGGGCCATGGCTACACCTTC. Translating gives CASSAGNRGHGYTF.

The V and J genes are TRBV13 and TRBJ1-2, with D tentatively TRBD1 (5 bases). Germline V gene sequence: CDR1 PRHDT, CDR2 FYEKMQ (reference sequence). CDR3 length: 15 residues. Between the trimmed V and J ends, which lost 6 bases and 7 bases, there was a span of 21 bases. CDR3 sequence: CASRAAWGVGPGYTF. CDR3 sequence (DNA): TGTGCCAGCAGAGCCGCCTGGGGGGTAGGTCCTGGCTACACCTTC.

This clone appeared once. CDR3: CASSQYPGGSTDTQYF. CDR3 DNA: TGCGCCAGCAGCCAATATCCGGGGGGATCCACAGATACGCAGTATTTT. V usage is TRBV4-1 and J usage is TRBJ2-3; 7 bases line up with TRBD2. Trimming took 2 bases from V and 2 from J; bases not matched to a gene: 7. This CDR3 contains 16 residues. Germline V gene data show CDR1 as MGHRA and CDR2 as YSYEKL.

The chain is built from TRBV7-6 and TRBJ2-3, with D possibly being TRBD1 (6 bases). The V end was cut by 0 bases, the J end by 2 bases, with 9 bases between. The CDR3 length is 15 residues. Germline V gene sequence: CDR1 SGHVS, CDR2 FNYEAQ. CDR3 region: CASSLAGAVTDTQYF. CDR3 sequence (DNA): TGTGCCAGCAGCTTAGCGGGGGCCGTCACAGATACGCAGTATTTT.

The J gene is TRBJ1-2, the V gene TRBV7-2; unclear D gene. This CDR3 region has 13 residues. Germline V gene data show CDR1 as SGHTA and CDR2 as FQGNSA. V lost 1 base to trimming and J lost 7 bases, with 10 bases between them. This CDR3 reads CASSLVGEGGYTF. The DNA for the CDR3 is TGTGCCAGCAGCTTAGTAGGTGAGGGTGGCTACACCTTC.

The chain employs TRBV4-1 and TRBJ1-1, with D unresolved. The CDR3 has 14 residues. Germline CDR1 is MGHRA and CDR2 is YSYEKL. The germline V and J ends were trimmed by 0 bases and 1 base, with 6 bases remaining between them. Written as DNA, the CDR3 is TGCGCCAGCAGCCAAGATTGGGGGAACACTGAAGCTTTCTTT. This sequence encodes CASSQDWGNTEAFF.

In regard to this clone: Other nucleotide sequences from this sample produce the same CDR3. V gene TRBV4-1 combines with J gene TRBJ2-4, with D perhaps matching TRBD1 (5 bases). CDR3 length equals 16 residues. The germline V gene encodes CDR1 MGHRA and CDR2 YSYEKL. The V and J ends lost 0 bases and 7 bases respectively, with 16 bases between them. The DNA of the CDR3 is TGCGCCAGCAGCCAAGATGACTCAGGGATGGGTAACATTCAGTACTTC. Its protein product is CASSQDDSGMGNIQYF.

The rearrangement joins TRBV30 to TRBJ2-3; unclear D gene. Germline V gives CDR1 GTSNPN, CDR2 SVGIG (reference sequence). Trimming cost V 1 base and J 4 bases, with 12 bases left between them. This CDR3 contains 14 residues. In nucleotides, the CDR3 is TGTGCCTGGAGTGACCACCCACTATCAGATACGCAGTATTTT. Its protein product is CAWSDHPLSDTQYF.

J is TRBJ1-1 and V is TRBV5-6; D may be TRBD1 (6 bases). This CDR3 spans 13 amino acids. Trimming stripped 3 bases from V and 8 bases from J, with 14 bases between. From germline, CDR1 is SGHDT and CDR2 YYEEEE. CDR3 protein: CASSSGQIPEAFF. For the CDR3, the DNA is TGTGCCAGCAGCTCTGGACAGATTCCAGAAGCTTTCTTT.

The chain carries TRBV5-1 and TRBJ2-3; possible D gene TRBD2, 5 bases. CDR1 and CDR2 (germline): SGHRS, YFSETQ. Deletions cut 2 bases from V and 3 bases from J, with 16 bases between. The CDR3 contains 16 residues. Here the CDR3 DNA reads TGCGCCAGCAGCTTACTCAGGCCCTCGGGGACAGATACGCAGTATTTT. This translates into CASSLLRPSGTDTQYF.

V usage is TRBV5-4 and J usage is TRBJ1-2; D is uncertain. CDR1 and CDR2 from the germline V gene are SGHNT and YYREEE (reference sequence). V lost 1 base and J 4 bases, leaving 14 bases between the germline ends. This CDR3 spans 15 amino acids. The DNA of the CDR3 is TGTGCCAGCAGCTTGCTTCTGGGAGACGTCTATGGCTACACCTTC. As protein: CASSLLLGDVYGYTF.

V usage is TRBV6-4 and J usage is TRBJ2-5, with D unclear. The CDR3 runs 15 residues. Germline CDR1 and CDR2: MRHNA and SNTAGT. Trimming pared 6 bases from V and 4 bases from J, leaving 18 bases between. CDR3 region: CASSVDPGGIETQYF. In DNA, the CDR3 is TGTGCCAGCAGCGTGGACCCGGGTGGGATAGAGACCCAGTACTTC.

The CDR3 nucleotides read TGTGCCAGCAGCTGGACAGGGGGCTACGAGCAGTACTTC. It yields the protein CASSWTGGYEQYF. V is TRBV7-2 and J is TRBJ2-7, with TRBD1 matching 10 bases. The CDR3 sequence is 13 residues long. Germline CDR1 reads SGHTA; CDR2 reads FQGNSA. V was pared by 4 bases and J by 3 bases, with 0 bases of the junction left unmatched.

V usage is TRBV10-3 and J usage is TRBJ1-4, with 12 positions matching TRBD1. Germline assignment: CDR1 ENHRY and CDR2 SYGVKD. The CDR3 loop spans 17 amino acids. The V segment lost 8 bases and the J segment 4 bases; nucleotides outside the gene matches: 11. CDR3 residues: CAIGSPGQGALNEKLFF. In DNA form, the CDR3 reads TGTGCCATCGGCTCACCGGGACAGGGGGCTCTTAATGAAAAACTGTTTTTT.

This chain joins TRBV19 and TRBJ2-1; D remains unclear. There are 11 residues in the CDR3. The V gene's germline CDR1 is LNHDA and CDR2 SQIVND (reference sequence). V was clipped by 5 bases and J by 7 bases, with 6 bases between them. The CDR3 sequence is CASSAINEQFF. The DNA of the CDR3 is TGTGCCAGTAGTGCTATAAATGAGCAGTTCTTC.

The chain carries TRBV19 and TRBJ1-2; D remains ambiguous. V lost 2 bases, J lost 2 bases, and 6 bases lay in between. CDR3 length: 13 residues. From germline, CDR1 is LNHDA and CDR2 SQIVND (reference sequence). CDR3 bases: TGTGCCAGTAGTATAAGCCTCAACTATGGCTACACCTTC. Encoded protein: CASSISLNYGYTF.

CDR3 protein: CASSPDRAWNTEAFF. The CDR3 DNA is TGTGCCAGCAGCCCAGACAGGGCTTGGAACACTGAAGCTTTCTTT. V usage is TRBV5-8 and J usage is TRBJ1-1; TRBD1 agrees at 7 bases. The CDR3 extends over 15 amino acids. Germline-derived CDR1 and CDR2 are SGHTS and YDEGEE. V was pared by 4 bases and J by 1 base, with 7 bases of the junction left unmatched.

The V and J genes are TRBV7-6 and TRBJ2-7, with a weak D call TRBD2 (6 bases). Trimming removed 4 bases at V and 2 bases at J, with 12 bases between. CDR3 length: 14 residues. Germline assignment: CDR1 SGHVS and CDR2 FNYEAQ. Here the CDR3 DNA reads TGTGCCAGCAGCTGGGGAGGTAGCACCTACGAGCAGTACTTC. Its protein is CASSWGGSTYEQYF.

This chain connects TRBV29-1 to TRBJ2-3; unclear D gene. Germline assignment: CDR1 SQVTM and CDR2 ANQGSEA. The CDR3 spans 14 residues. V lost 6 bases and J 2 bases, leaving 15 bases between the germline ends. CDR3: CSVVGGVFTDTQYF. CDR3 in DNA: TGCAGCGTAGTTGGCGGTGTCTTCACAGATACGCAGTATTTT.

The rearrangement joins TRBV6-1 to TRBJ2-4; 13 bases agree with TRBD2. Trimming took 2 bases from V and 6 from J; bases not matched to a gene: 1. The V gene's germline CDR1 is MNHNS and CDR2 SASEGT. This CDR3 region has 15 residues. The CDR3 reads CASSETSGGANIQYF. CDR3 sequence (DNA): TGTGCCAGCAGTGAAACTAGCGGGGGGGCAAACATTCAGTACTTC.

The V and J genes are TRBV7-9 and TRBJ2-2, with unresolved D. Germline V gives CDR1 SEHNR, CDR2 FQNEAQ (reference sequence). V was trimmed by 0 bases and J by 4 bases, leaving 6 bases between them. This CDR3 comprises 14 residues. CDR3 protein: CASSLAVSTGELFF. DNA for the CDR3: TGTGCCAGCAGCTTAGCTGTTTCCACCGGGGAGCTGTTTTTT.

The chain carries TRBV19 and TRBJ1-1; D remains unclear. In germline, CDR1 is LNHDA, CDR2 SQIVND (reference sequence). V gave up 2 bases and J gave up 6 bases, with 10 bases separating them. CDR3 length: 13 residues. The CDR3 sequence is CASSINGLAEAFF. In nucleotides, the CDR3 is TGTGCCAGTAGTATAAACGGGTTGGCTGAAGCTTTCTTT.

The V call is TRBV2, the J call TRBJ1-1; no clear D. CDR3 size: 15 residues. Trimming stripped 7 bases from V and 1 base from J, with 16 bases between. CDR1 and CDR2 (germline): SNHLY, FYNNEI. CDR3: CASMKNGLWNTEAFF. The CDR3 DNA follows: TGTGCCAGCATGAAAAATGGGCTGTGGAACACTGAAGCTTTCTTT.

Points on this clone: One end of the junction is discordant with germline, which a read error may explain. This rearrangement joins TRBV11-3 to TRBJ2-5; TRBD2 agrees at 14 bases. The CDR3 runs 17 residues. Germline values: CDR1 SGHNT, CDR2 YENEEA. CDR3 in amino acids: CASSLGTSGGNQKTQYF. CDR3 DNA sequence: TGTGCCAGCAGCTTAGGGACTAGCGGGGGGAACCAAAAGACCCAGTACTTC.

The genes are TRBV7-9 and TRBJ2-7, with D uncertain. There are 12 residues in the CDR3. Germline CDR1 is SEHNR and CDR2 is FQNEAQ (reference sequence). The ends were cut back, 3 bases at V and 7 bases at J, with 10 bases in the middle. For the CDR3, the DNA is TGTGCCAGCAGCTTGGGTTTAGAGGAGCAGTACTTC. Translating gives CASSLGLEEQYF.